This TCR beta chain is from a study of blood T cell repertoires in COVID-19. The wider study: The United States, Italy and Spain provided the acute and convalescent COVID-19 samples. The cDNA or gDNA used as material had been derived from T cells, B-cell-depleted T cells, or PBMCs.

The CDR3 runs to 15 residues. Germline-derived CDR1 and CDR2 are LGHDT and YNNKEL (reference sequence). V shed 2 bases, J shed 7 bases, and the junction held 6 bases outside the gene matches. Under the authors' procedure: Quantification of nucleated cells was approximated via reference gene primer amplification. The repertoire was sequenced with immunoSEQ multiplex PCR; TCRdb's copy has only in-frame clones and lacks some. V and J calls and clone size are given by that table; D and trimming were obtained from the DNA. The sample has under 500,000 clones; around nine tenths are singletons. The sample taken for sequencing was peripheral blood. The receptor was derived from a woman aged 25 to 39 with acute or convalescent COVID-19. The V gene is TRBV3-1 (or the pseudogene TRBV3-2), the J gene TRBJ1-5; 9 bases map to TRBD1. The CDR3 nucleotides read TGTGCCAGCAGCCAACGACAGGGGGATTTGCAGCCCCAGCATTTT. This translates into CASSQRQGDLQPQHF.